These T cell receptor beta chains were read from a single sample in a study of blood T cell repertoires in COVID-19. Using immunoSEQ multiplex PCR, the repertoire was profiled, and TCRdb retains in-frame clones only, with some absent. The sample records under 300,000 clones, 84% being singletons. Sequencing was carried out using peripheral blood. Receptor source: a woman aged 40 to 50 who had recovered from COVID-19. Both conserved end residues are part of each CDR3. The D gene is left open where the match is weak. For some rows the clone size is stated as once, few or many, or as a class when expanded; others skip it.

once	14	TRBJ1-1	NA	TRBV19	TGTGCCAGTAGTATTTCGGGAGGGAACACTGAAGCTTTCTTT	CASSISGGNTEAFF
once	14	TRBJ2-5	NA	TRBV2	TGTGCCAGCAGCGTTCAGGGGCCCCAAGAGACCCAGTACTTC	CASSVQGPQETQYF
NA	14	TRBJ1-3	NA	TRBV11-3	TGTGCCAGCAGCTCGTACGGGGATAGAAACACCATATATTTT	CASSSYGDRNTIYF
NA	19	TRBJ2-3	NA	TRBV5-1	TGCGCCAGCAGTTTAGGGGGTGTGAGGCTATCAAAGTCCACAGATACGCAGTATTTT	CASSLGGVRLSKSTDTQYF
NA	17	TRBJ1-1	TRBD1	TRBV4-3	TGCGCCAGCAGCCCAGGAACAGGGGCGGGGGGTAGCACTGAAGCTTTCTTT	CASSPGTGAGGSTEAFF
NA	16	TRBJ2-3	TRBD2	TRBV3-1/TRBV3-2	TGTGCCAGCAGCCGGGTAGCGGGGGAAAGCACAGATACGCAGTATTTT	CASSRVAGESTDTQYF
NA	14	TRBJ2-1	NA	TRBV10-3	TGTGCCATCAGTGAGTCCTTTCCGGTCGGTGAGCAGTTCTTC	CAISESFPVGEQFF
NA	15	TRBJ1-1	NA	TRBV2	TGTGCCAGCAGTGAGAGGGTAAGGACTTTCGCTGAAGCTTTCTTT	CASSERVRTFAEAFF
NA	14	TRBJ1-1	NA	TRBV2	TGTGCCAGCAGCAGGAGGAGGGAGGGAACTGAAGCTTTCTTT	CASSRRREGTEAFF
NA	18	TRBJ2-2	TRBD2	TRBV7-8	TGTGCCAGCAGCTTAGGGCCTAGCGGGGCGGTGAACACCGGGGAGCTGTTTTTT	CASSLGPSGAVNTGELFF
once	14	TRBJ1-2	TRBD1	TRBV19	TGTGCCAGTAGTATAGGAGACAGGGGATATGGCTACACCTTC	CASSIGDRGYGYTF
NA	13	TRBJ2-2	NA	TRBV7-2	TGTGCCAGCAGCTTAGAGACAGACGGGGAGCTGTTTTTT	CASSLETDGELFF
few	15	TRBJ2-7	NA	TRBV7-2	TGTGCCAGCAGCTTTTCCCAGGAGGGGATCTACGAGCAGTACTTC	CASSFSQEGIYEQYF
NA	16	TRBJ2-5	TRBD2	TRBV10-3	TGTGCCATCAGCCTCACTAGCGGGGACCTCCAAGAGACCCAGTACTTC	CAISLTSGDLQETQYF
NA	15	TRBJ2-5	NA	TRBV3-1/TRBV3-2	TGTGCCAGCAGCCAAGATCAGGGGTTTAGAGAGACCCAGTACTTC	CASSQDQGFRETQYF
NA	12	TRBJ2-1	NA	TRBV12-3/TRBV12-4	TGTGCCAGCAGTATGCCAGGCAATGAGCAGTTCTTC	CASSMPGNEQFF
NA	13	TRBJ2-2	NA	TRBV12-3/TRBV12-4	TGTGCCAGCAGGCTCGACTACACCGGGGAGCTGTTTTTT	CASRLDYTGELFF
NA	13	TRBJ2-7	TRBD1	TRBV27	TGTGCCAGCAGTGCGGACAGGGCCTACGAGCAGTACTTC	CASSADRAYEQYF
NA	13	TRBJ1-5	NA	TRBV7-2	TGTGCCAGCAGCTTAGACACCAATCAGCCCCAGCATTTT	CASSLDTNQPQHF
NA	12	TRBJ2-1	NA	TRBV18	TGTGCCAGCTCACCCGGCGGCAATGAGCAGTTCTTC	CASSPGGNEQFF
NA	17	TRBJ2-1	NA	TRBV9	TGTGCCAGCAGCGCTACAGAGGGGGCGGGGAGCTACAATGAGCAGTTCTTC	CASSATEGAGSYNEQFF
NA	13	TRBJ2-5	TRBD2	TRBV7-9	TGTGCCAGCGGACTAGCGGGACAAGAGACCCAGTACTTC	CASGLAGQETQYF
few	13	TRBJ1-1	NA	TRBV12-3/TRBV12-4	TGTGCCAGCAGTTTATCATACAGCACTGAAGCTTTCTTT	CASSLSYSTEAFF
NA	16	TRBJ2-3	TRBD2	TRBV5-1	TGCGCCAGCAGCTTGGGGGTAGCGGGGGATCTGGATACGCAGTATTTT	CASSLGVAGDLDTQYF
once	14	TRBJ2-7	TRBD1	TRBV2	TGTGCCAGCAGTGAGGTTACAGGGGTCTACGAGCAGTACTTC	CASSEVTGVYEQYF
few	14	TRBJ2-7	TRBD1	TRBV7-6	TGTGCCAGCAGCCCATACGGACAGGGGTACGAGCAGTACTTC	CASSPYGQGYEQYF
once	14	TRBJ1-4	NA	TRBV2	TGTGCCAGCAGGGAGAGGCCGGCGACTGAAAAACTGTTTTTT	CASRERPATEKLFF
NA	16	TRBJ1-4	NA	TRBV25-1	TGTGCCAGCAGTGGCTACAGGCAGGCGGCTAATGAAAAACTGTTTTTT	CASSGYRQAANEKLFF
NA	18	TRBJ1-2	TRBD1	TRBV5-1	TGCGCCAGCAGCACCGCCCCGGGACAGGTCGCGACAAACTATGGCTACACCTTC	CASSTAPGQVATNYGYTF
NA	14	TRBJ2-4	NA	TRBV27	TGTGCCAGCAGTTTAAGAGGGATAGGGAACATTCAGTACTTC	CASSLRGIGNIQYF
few	15	TRBJ2-3	TRBD1	TRBV7-9	TGTGCCAGCAGTTTCTACACAGGGGGTAGTGATACGCAGTATTTT	CASSFYTGGSDTQYF
NA	17	TRBJ2-1	TRBD2	TRBV18	TGTGCCAGCTCACCCCCACTCCCCGGGACTAGGCCCAATGAGCAGTTCTTC	CASSPPLPGTRPNEQFF
NA	15	TRBJ1-2	NA	TRBV5-1	TGCGCCAGCAGCTTCAACGAGGGGAGGTTATATGGCTACACCTTC	CASSFNEGRLYGYTF
once	13	TRBJ1-5	NA	TRBV2	TGTGCCAGCTCGATTGCGGCCCAGCAGCCCCAGCATTTT	CASSIAAQQPQHF
NA	15	TRBJ1-2	NA	TRBV5-4	TGTGCCAGCAGCCCCCAAAGTCAGGGGATTGATGGCTACACCTTC	CASSPQSQGIDGYTF
NA	14	TRBJ2-5	NA	TRBV6-2/TRBV6-3	TGTGCCAGCAGTTCTCAACACGGGTTAGAGACCCAGTACTTC	CASSSQHGLETQYF
NA	16	TRBJ1-1	TRBD1	TRBV9	TGTGCCAGCAGCGTAGCTACGACGACAGGGTGGTCTGAAGCTTTCTTT	CASSVATTTGWSEAFF
NA	13	TRBJ2-1	NA	TRBV12-3/TRBV12-4	TGTGCCAGCAGTTTTGGCGGGGGCGGTGAGCAGTTCTTC	CASSFGGGGEQFF
NA	17	TRBJ1-6	NA	TRBV5-1	TGCGCCAGCAGCTTGGCCCAAAGTTCCCAGGGGACTTCACCCCTCCACTTT	CASSLAQSSQGTSPLHF
NA	17	TRBJ2-1	TRBD2	TRBV4-1	TGCGCCAGCAGCCCGCGGGACTACGGACGTTCCTACAATGAGCAGTTCTTC	CASSPRDYGRSYNEQFF
NA	16	TRBJ1-2	NA	TRBV2	TGTGCCAGCAGTCTACGCGGAGCAGCTTTGGACTATGGCTACACCTTC	CASSLRGAALDYGYTF
NA	15	TRBJ1-3	NA	TRBV6-5	TGTGCCAGCAGTTACTCGTTAAACTCTGGAAACACCATATATTTT	CASSYSLNSGNTIYF
once	14	TRBJ2-7	NA	TRBV5-8	TGTGCCAGCAGTTCTCTAAGGGGCTCCTACGAGCAGTACTTC	CASSSLRGSYEQYF
NA	15	TRBJ2-2	TRBD1	TRBV10-3	TGTGCCATCAGTGAAGGGACAGGGGCGGCCGGGGAGCTGTTTTTT	CAISEGTGAAGELFF
NA	14	TRBJ2-6	TRBD1	TRBV6-2/TRBV6-3	TGTGCCAGCAGTTACGACAGGGAGGCCAACGTCCTGACTTTC	CASSYDREANVLTF
NA	12	TRBJ1-5	NA	TRBV6-5	TGTGCCAGCATGACAGGTCCTCAGCCCCAGCATTTT	CASMTGPQPQHF
NA	13	TRBJ2-2	NA	TRBV12-3/TRBV12-4	TGTGCCAGCAGTTACCATACGGCCGGGGAGCTGTTTTTT	CASSYHTAGELFF
NA	16	TRBJ2-2	TRBD2	TRBV2	TGTGCCAGCAGTGCGTTAGGTCTAGCGGGGGCCGGGGAGCTGTTTTTT	CASSALGLAGAGELFF